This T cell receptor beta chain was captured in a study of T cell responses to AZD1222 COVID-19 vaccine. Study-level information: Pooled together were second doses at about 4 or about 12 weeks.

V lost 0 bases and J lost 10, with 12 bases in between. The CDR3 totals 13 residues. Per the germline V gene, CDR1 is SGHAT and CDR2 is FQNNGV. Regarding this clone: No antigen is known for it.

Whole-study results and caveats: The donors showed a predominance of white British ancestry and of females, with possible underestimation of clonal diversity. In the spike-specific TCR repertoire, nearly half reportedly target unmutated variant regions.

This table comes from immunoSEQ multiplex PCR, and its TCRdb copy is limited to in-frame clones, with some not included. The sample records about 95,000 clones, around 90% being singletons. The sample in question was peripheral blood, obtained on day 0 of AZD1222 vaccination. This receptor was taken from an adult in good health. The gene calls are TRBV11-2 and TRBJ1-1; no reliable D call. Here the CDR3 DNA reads TGTGCCAGCAGCTTAGAGATCGTGGGTGGAGCTTTCTTT. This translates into CASSLEIVGGAFF.